These 11 T cell receptor beta chains originate from one sample sequenced in a study of blood T cell repertoires in COVID-19. The table came from immunoSEQ multiplex PCR; TCRdb's copy has only in-frame clones and leaves some out. The sample lists about 210,000 clones, about 90% occurring once. The sample comprised peripheral blood. These TCRs come from a man aged 25 to 40 with acute or convalescent COVID-19.

J is TRBJ2-1 and V is TRBV9; 9 positions match TRBD2. V gave up 4 bases and J gave up 7 bases; unmatched junction bases: 15. In germline, CDR1 is SGDLS, CDR2 YYNGEE. There are 17 residues in the CDR3. CDR3 in DNA: TGTGCCAGCAGCCCAACTCAGCGGCGGGGGGGTCGGAATGAGCAGTTCTTC. It translates to CASSPTQRRGGRNEQFF.

This clone was counted between two and nine times. V usage is TRBV7-9 and J usage is TRBJ1-2, with 11 positions matching TRBD1. With 5 bases clipped from V and 4 bases from J, the junction kept 3 bases outside the gene matches. The CDR3 consists of 14 residues. Germline-derived CDR1 and CDR2 are SEHNR and FQNEAQ (reference sequence). Written as DNA, the CDR3 is TGTGCCAGCAGCCGGACAGGGGGCTCCTATGGCTACACCTTC. Its translation: CASSRTGGSYGYTF.

The chain has TRBV3-1 (or the pseudogene TRBV3-2) and TRBJ1-6; no clear D. The CDR3 has 13 residues. The V end was cut by 1 base, the J end by 11 bases, with 9 bases between. Germline CDR1 reads LGHDT; CDR2 reads YNNKEL (reference sequence). CDR3 nucleotide sequence: TGTGCCAGCAGCCAAGCCGACTTCACACCCCTCCACTTT. Translation: CASSQADFTPLHF.

The chain links TRBV13 to TRBJ2-7; D remains unclear. Germline V lookup: CDR1 PRHDT, CDR2 FYEKMQ (reference sequence). Trimming left V 0 bases short and J 0 bases short, with 6 bases between. The CDR3 totals 14 residues. The CDR3 DNA reads as TGTGCCAGCAGCTTAGGACTGAGCTCCTACGAGCAGTACTTC. It encodes CASSLGLSSYEQYF. Supplemented by reference TRBV13 and TRBJ2-7, the full variable domain reads AAGVIQSPRHLIKEKRETATLKCYPIPRHDTVYWYQQGPGQDPQFLISFYEKMQSDKGSIPDRFSAQQFSDYHSELNMSSLELGDSALYFCASSLGLSSYEQYFGPGTRLTVT.

The V gene is TRBV6-1, the J gene TRBJ1-2, with a tentative D call TRBD1 (5 bases). The CDR3 totals 15 residues. CDR1 is MNHNS and CDR2 is SASEGT in the germline V gene. V shed 0 bases and J shed 5 bases, with 13 bases lying between them. The CDR3 here is CASSEANSGGYGYTF. The CDR3, as DNA: TGTGCCAGCAGTGAAGCTAACAGCGGGGGGTATGGCTACACCTTC.

The chain is built from TRBV7-9 and TRBJ2-7; TRBD1 might be the D (6 bases). Trimming left V 5 bases short and J 4 bases short, with 18 bases between. The CDR3 has 15 amino acids. Germline assignment: CDR1 SEHNR and CDR2 FQNEAQ (reference sequence). The CDR3 loop is CASSRAPQGGYEQYF. In DNA, the CDR3 is TGTGCCAGCAGCCGGGCCCCACAGGGTGGATACGAGCAGTACTTC.

The rearrangement links TRBV7-3 to TRBJ2-7; D call uncertain. This CDR3 is built from 13 residues. V was cut by 1 base and J by 3 bases, with 7 bases left in between. Per germline, CDR1 SGHTA and CDR2 FQGTGA. CDR3 in amino acids: CASSLSPSYEQYF. For the CDR3, the DNA is TGTGCCAGCAGCTTAAGCCCCAGCTACGAGCAGTACTTC.

The CDR3 reads CASSRDRDNQPQHF. DNA of the CDR3: TGTGCCAGCAGCCGGGACAGGGACAATCAGCCCCAGCATTTT. V and J are TRBV6-5 and TRBJ1-5; TRBD1 matches 9 bases. The CDR3 runs to 14 residues. V lost 6 bases, J lost 3 bases, and 3 bases stayed unmatched. CDR1 is MNHEY, CDR2 SVGAGI, per germline.

The chain carries TRBV30 and TRBJ2-1; TRBD1 matches 8 bases. Germline V CDR1 and CDR2: GTSNPN, SVGIG (reference sequence). V was pared by 2 bases and J by 6 bases, with 3 bases of the junction left unmatched. There are 13 residues in the CDR3. The CDR3 loop reads CAWSSQGGNEQFF. The DNA for the CDR3 is TGTGCCTGGAGTTCACAGGGGGGCAATGAGCAGTTCTTC. Complete variable domain (other parts from reference TRBV30 and TRBJ2-1): SQTIHQWPATLVQPVGSPLSLECTVEGTSNPNLYWYRQAAGRGLQLLFYSVGIGQISSEVPQNLSASRPQDRQFILSSKKLLLSDSGFYLCAWSSQGGNEQFFGPGTRLTVL.

The chain couples TRBV2 to TRBJ1-1, with 7 bases identical to TRBD1. The J segment lost 5 bases and the V segment lost 3 bases, leaving 6 bases of the junction unmatched. Per germline, CDR1 SNHLY and CDR2 FYNNEI. The CDR3 has 14 residues. Here the CDR3 reads CASSDIARGTEAFF. The CDR3 coding sequence is TGTGCCAGCAGTGATATCGCCAGGGGGACTGAAGCTTTCTTT.

CDR3 DNA sequence: TGTGCCAGCAGCTTGGCCCACCGAAGGGGAGAGACCCAGTACTTC. Protein product: CASSLAHRRGETQYF. The chain joins TRBV7-3 to TRBJ2-5; maybe TRBD1 (5 bases). Germline V CDR1 and CDR2: SGHTA, FQGTGA. This CDR3 has 15 residues. V was clipped by 3 bases and J by 4 bases, with 15 bases between them.